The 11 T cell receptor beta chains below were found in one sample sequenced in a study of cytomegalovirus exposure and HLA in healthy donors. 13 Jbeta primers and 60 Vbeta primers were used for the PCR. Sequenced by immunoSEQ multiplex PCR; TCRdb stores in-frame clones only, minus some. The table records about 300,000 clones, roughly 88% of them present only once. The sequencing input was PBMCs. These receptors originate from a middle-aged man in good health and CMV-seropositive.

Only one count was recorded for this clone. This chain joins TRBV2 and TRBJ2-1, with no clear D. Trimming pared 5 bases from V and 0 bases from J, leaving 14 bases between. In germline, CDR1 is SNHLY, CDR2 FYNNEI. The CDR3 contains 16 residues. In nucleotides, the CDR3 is TGTGCCAGCAGTCCTGGGCTACCGAGCTCCTACAATGAGCAGTTCTTC. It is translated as CASSPGLPSSYNEQFF.

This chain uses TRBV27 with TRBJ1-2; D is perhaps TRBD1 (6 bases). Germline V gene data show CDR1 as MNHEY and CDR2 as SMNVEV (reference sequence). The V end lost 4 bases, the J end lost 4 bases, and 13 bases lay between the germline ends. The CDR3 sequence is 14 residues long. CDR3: CASSSGVGSYGYTF. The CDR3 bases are TGTGCCAGCAGTTCAGGGGTTGGAAGCTATGGCTACACCTTC.

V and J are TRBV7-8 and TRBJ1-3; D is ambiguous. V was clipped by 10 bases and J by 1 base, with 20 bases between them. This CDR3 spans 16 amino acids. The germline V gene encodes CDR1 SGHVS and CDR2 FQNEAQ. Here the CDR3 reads CATVRPEGGSGNTIYF. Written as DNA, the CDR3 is TGTGCCACCGTAAGACCCGAAGGAGGTTCTGGAAACACCATATATTTT.

The CDR3 spells CASRPSGRDEQYF. For the CDR3, the DNA is TGTGCCAGCAGGCCTAGCGGGAGGGACGAGCAGTACTTC. This chain links TRBV7-6 with TRBJ2-7; 12 nucleotides match TRBD2. This CDR3 spans 13 amino acids. Per the germline V gene, CDR1 is SGHVS and CDR2 is FNYEAQ. Trimming at V came to 6 bases and at J to 5 bases, leaving 2 bases not matched to a gene.

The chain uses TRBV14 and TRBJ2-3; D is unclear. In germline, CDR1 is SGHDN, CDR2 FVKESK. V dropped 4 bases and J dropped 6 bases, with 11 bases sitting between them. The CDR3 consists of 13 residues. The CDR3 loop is CASSPNMYDTQYF. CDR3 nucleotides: TGTGCCAGCAGCCCAAACATGTATGATACGCAGTATTTT. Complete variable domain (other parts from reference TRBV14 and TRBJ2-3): EAGVTQFPSHSVIEKGQTVTLRCDPISGHDNLYWYRRVMGKEIKFLLHFVKESKQDESGMPNNRFLAERTGGTYSTLKVQPAELEDSGVYFCASSPNMYDTQYFGPGTRLTVL.

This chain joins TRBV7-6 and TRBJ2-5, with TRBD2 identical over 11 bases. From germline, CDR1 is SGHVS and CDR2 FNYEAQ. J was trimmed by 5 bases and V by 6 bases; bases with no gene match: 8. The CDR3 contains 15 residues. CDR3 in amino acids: CASSLLAGGGETQYF. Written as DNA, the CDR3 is TGTGCCAGCAGTCTCCTAGCGGGAGGTGGGGAGACCCAGTACTTC.

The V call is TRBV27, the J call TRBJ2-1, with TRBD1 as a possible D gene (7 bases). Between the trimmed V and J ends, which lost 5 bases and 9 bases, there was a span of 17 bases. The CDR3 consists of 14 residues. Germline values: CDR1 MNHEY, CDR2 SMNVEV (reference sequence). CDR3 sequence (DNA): TGTGCCAGCAGTCCGGGACAGTCAGCGGGTGAGCAGTTCTTC. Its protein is CASSPGQSAGEQFF.

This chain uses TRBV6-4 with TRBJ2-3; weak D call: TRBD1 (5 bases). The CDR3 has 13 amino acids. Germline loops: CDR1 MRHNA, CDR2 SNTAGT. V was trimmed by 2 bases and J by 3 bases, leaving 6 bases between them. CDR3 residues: CASSDGATDTQYF. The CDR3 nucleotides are TGTGCCAGCAGTGACGGGGCGACAGATACGCAGTATTTT.

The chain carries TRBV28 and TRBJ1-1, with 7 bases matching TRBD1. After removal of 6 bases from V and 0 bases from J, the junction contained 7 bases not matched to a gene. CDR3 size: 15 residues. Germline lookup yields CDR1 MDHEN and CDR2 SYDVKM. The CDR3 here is CASRSFTGVNTEAFF. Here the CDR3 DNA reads TGTGCCAGCAGGAGCTTCACAGGGGTGAACACTGAAGCTTTCTTT.

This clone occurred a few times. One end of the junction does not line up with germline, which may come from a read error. CDR3 coding DNA: TGTGCCAGAAGCTTATGTACCTACGAGCAGTACTTC. Translation gives CARSLCTYEQYF. The V call is TRBV5-4, the J call TRBJ2-7; D call uncertain. This CDR3 is built from 12 residues. Germline assignment: CDR1 SGHNT and CDR2 YYREEE (reference sequence).

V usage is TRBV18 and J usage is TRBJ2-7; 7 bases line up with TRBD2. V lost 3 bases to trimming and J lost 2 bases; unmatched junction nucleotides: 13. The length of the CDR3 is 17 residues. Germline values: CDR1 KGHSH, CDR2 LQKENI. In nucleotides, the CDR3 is TGTGCCAGCTCACCTAGGGAGGGAAGTAGTCATGCCTACGAGCAGTACTTC. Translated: CASSPREGSSHAYEQYF.